This entry is about one TCR beta chain. Its target is not known. As the sequencing template, cDNA was produced by extracting RNA and reverse transcribing it. Using immunoSEQ multiplex PCR, the repertoire was profiled, and TCRdb retains in-frame clones only, with some absent. Here the sample spans about 130,000 clones, approximately 48% being singletons. This sample is drawn from a study of CD8+ T cells in alopecia areata. The study team obtained lesional scalp punch biopsies and peripheral blood from alopecia areata patients. Sorting from PBMCs produced CD4+ and CD8+ T cells. Overall study findings and caveats: Higher clonality was seen in lesional scalp than in normal scalp, especially in alopecia totalis/universalis.

Germline loops: CDR1 MGHRA, CDR2 YSYEKL. V lost 0 bases, J lost 5 bases, and 16 bases lay in between. The CDR3 has 16 amino acids. Sequenced material: CD8+ T cells sorted from blood, taken at week 0. The chain employs TRBV4-1 and TRBJ2-5; D remains ambiguous. The sequence came from a human donor with alopecia areata. The CDR3 protein is CASSQDEETLVETQYF. DNA of the CDR3: TGCGCCAGCAGCCAAGATGAAGAGACTCTCGTCGAGACCCAGTACTTC.